This T cell receptor beta chain was recorded in a study of cytomegalovirus exposure and HLA in healthy donors. Concerning this clone itself: The antigen is undetermined.

V lost 6 bases to trimming and J lost 0 bases, with 10 bases between them. CDR1 and CDR2 (germline): MDHEN, SYDVKM. The CDR3 loop spans 14 amino acids. Only in-frame clones appear in the TCRdb table, and some are missing; sequencing was by immunoSEQ multiplex PCR. This sample has 250,000 or so clones, with 90% found just once. General observations from the study: Specific recognition of CMV antigens was confirmed in vitro for three chains (all CMV-associated). Reports described diagnosis of cytomegalovirus status by the classifier as highly specific and sensitive.

V is TRBV28 and J is TRBJ2-3, with a weak D call TRBD1 (6 bases). The receptor comes from a woman between 18 and 30 years old in good health and CMV-seronegative. The specimen was PBMCs. The CDR3 is CASSQGPSTDTQYF. The CDR3 DNA follows: TGTGCCAGCAGCCAGGGGCCCAGCACAGATACGCAGTATTTT.